This T cell receptor beta chain was profiled in a study of blood T cell repertoires in COVID-19. At the level of the study: Italy, Spain and the United States were the sources of the convalescent and acute COVID-19 samples. T cells, B-cell-depleted T cells, or PBMCs supplied cDNA or gDNA.

Per the study methods: It was from reference gene primer amplification that nucleated cell counts were estimated. Data came from immunoSEQ multiplex PCR; TCRdb stores just in-frame clones and leaves some out. V and J calls and clone size are given by that table; D and trimming were obtained from the DNA. The data show about 45,000 clones, 80% to 90% seen once. The specimen was peripheral blood. The clonotype was recovered from a human donor in a cohort sampled during active COVID-19.

CDR3 bases: TGCGCCAGCAGTCCCCGAGATGCAACTAATGAAAAACTGTTTTTT. Amino acids: CASSPRDATNEKLFF. V and J are TRBV23-1 and TRBJ1-4, with D uncertain. TRBV23-1 is an ORF for which the function is uncertain. The CDR3 has 15 residues. Trimming left V 4 bases short and J 0 bases short, with 9 bases between.